The following is a TCR beta chain sequence with its context. Antigen: not known. V lost 2 bases and J 9 bases, leaving 14 bases between the germline ends. This CDR3 contains 14 residues. Germline CDR1 LGHNT, CDR2 FRNRAP. Each of the donors had approximately 10 milliliters of peripheral blood drawn into EDTA-treated Vacutainer tubes. Whenever a sample was processed, at least 7 million PBMCs were isolated. These data belong to a study of blood T cells in healthy people across ages. Study-level results: When set beside aged donors, long-lived donors presented more naive CD4+ cells and higher diversity. Getting older went along with TCR beta diversity per million T cells dropping roughly linearly.

Then a second PCR, running roughly 7 to 11 cycles, was carried out with a sample-barcoded 5' primer and a J-beta primer mix. TCRdb ran MiXCR on the 5' RACE reads and lists one entry per CDR3 protein. The repertoire holds about 800,000 distinct CDR3 sequences, with 55% to 75% as singletons. The rearrangement uses TRBV12-5 and TRBJ2-1; a possible D gene is TRBD1 (5 bases). Sequencing was carried out using blood. The clonotype comes from a man aged 30 to 39 in good health. CDR3 nucleotides: TGTGCTAGTGGTTTGACAGGCTCACACGGTGAGCAGTTCTTC. This encodes CASGLTGSHGEQFF.